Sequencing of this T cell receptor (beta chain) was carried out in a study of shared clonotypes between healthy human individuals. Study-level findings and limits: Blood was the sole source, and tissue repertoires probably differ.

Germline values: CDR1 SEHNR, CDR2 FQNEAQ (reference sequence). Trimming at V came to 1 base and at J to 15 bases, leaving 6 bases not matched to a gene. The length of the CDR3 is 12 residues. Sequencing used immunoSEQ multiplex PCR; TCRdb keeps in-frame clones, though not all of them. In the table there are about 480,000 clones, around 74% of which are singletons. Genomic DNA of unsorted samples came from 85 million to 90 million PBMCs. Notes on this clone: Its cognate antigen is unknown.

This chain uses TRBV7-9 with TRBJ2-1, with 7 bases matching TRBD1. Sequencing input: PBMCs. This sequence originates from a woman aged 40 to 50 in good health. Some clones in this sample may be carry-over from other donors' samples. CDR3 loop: CASSLEDRQGFF. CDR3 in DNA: TGTGCCAGCAGCTTAGAAGACAGACAGGGGTTCTTC.